A selection of T cell receptor beta chains follows, all from one sample in a study of neoadjuvant nivolumab and ipilimumab in lung cancer. Produced via immunoSEQ multiplex PCR; TCRdb's table is partial and in-frame only. The top ten clones hold 5% to 6% of a sample with around 30,000 clones, 83% of them seen once. The sequencing here drew on tumor tissue, taken after neoadjuvant nivolumab, alone or with ipilimumab, at or shortly before surgery. These receptors were taken from an adult with non-small cell lung cancer. The CDR3 runs from the conserved cysteine through the conserved F or W. D genes are given only for firm matches. Only part of the rows carry a size: once, few, many, or a class if the clone is expanded.

v_call	d_call	clone_size	j_call	cdr3_nt	cdr3_aa
TRBV9	TRBD2	once	TRBJ2-1	TGTGCCAGCAGCGCAGGGACTAGCGGTAGGTCCTACAATGAGCAGTTCTTC	CASSAGTSGRSYNEQFF
TRBV2	TRBD2	.	TRBJ2-3	TGTGCCAGCAGTGAATTGGGTAGCGGGTCCACAGATACGCAGTATTTT	CASSELGSGSTDTQYF
TRBV18	TRBD2	once	TRBJ2-1	TGTGCCAGCTCACCAGGACTCCCGACGGGGGGCTACAATGAGCAGTTCTTC	CASSPGLPTGGYNEQFF
TRBV29-1	TRBD1	.	TRBJ1-2	TGCAGCGTACAGGACAGGGCTGGCTATGGCTACACCTTC	CSVQDRAGYGYTF
TRBV11-2	.	.	TRBJ1-3	TGTGCCAGCAGCTCCCTCTCTGGAAACACCATATATTTT	CASSSLSGNTIYF
TRBV5-1	.	.	TRBJ2-7	TGCGCCAGCAGTGGGGCGGGGTACCCGTCCTACGAGCAGTACTTC	CASSGAGYPSYEQYF
TRBV5-1	.	.	TRBJ2-5	TGCGCCAGCAGCTTAGGGGAAGAGACCCAGTACTTC	CASSLGEETQYF
TRBV7-9	.	.	TRBJ2-5	TGTGCCAGCAGCCAAGCCGCGGGACCTCCTGAAGAGACCCAGTACTTC	CASSQAAGPPEETQYF
TRBV28	.	.	TRBJ1-2	TGTGCCAGCAGTTCACCGGGCCTAGCTAACTATGGCTACACCTTC	CASSSPGLANYGYTF
TRBV5-6	TRBD2	.	TRBJ2-7	TGTGCCAGCAGCCTCTTCGCTAGCGGGAGCTACGAGCAGTACTTC	CASSLFASGSYEQYF
TRBV6-5	.	.	TRBJ1-1	TGTGCCAGCAAACGGGGCTCAGGGACGAACACTGAAGCTTTCTTT	CASKRGSGTNTEAFF
TRBV6-5	TRBD1	few	TRBJ1-5	TGTGCCAGCAGCCAAACCACAGGGGTTGATCAGCCCCAGCATTTT	CASSQTTGVDQPQHF
TRBV18	.	.	TRBJ2-3	TGTGCCAGCTCACCTGAGGACAACACAGATACGCAGTATTTT	CASSPEDNTDTQYF
TRBV28	.	.	TRBJ1-2	TGTGCCAGCATCACTAGGAAGGGTCGCGCCGTCTATGGCTACACCTTC	CASITRKGRAVYGYTF
TRBV11-2	.	.	TRBJ1-1	TGTGCCAGCAGCTTGGGGTTCGGGGATGCATTCTCGAACACTGAAGCTTTCTTT	CASSLGFGDAFSNTEAFF
TRBV5-1	TRBD2	.	TRBJ2-1	TGCGCCAGCAGCTTGCCACTAGCGGGAGTTTCTTACAATGAGCAGTTCTTC	CASSLPLAGVSYNEQFF
TRBV30	.	few	TRBJ2-7	TGTGCCTGGAGTGGGATCTACGAGCAGTACTTC	CAWSGIYEQYF
TRBV10-3	TRBD2	few	TRBJ2-1	TGTGCCATCAGTGGGGCTGAGAGCGGGAGTTCCTACAATGAGCAGTTCTTC	CAISGAESGSSYNEQFF
TRBV30	TRBD1	.	TRBJ1-5	TGTGCCTGGAGTGTACGACAGGGTCTACAGCCCCAGCATTTT	CAWSVRQGLQPQHF
TRBV2	.	.	TRBJ1-5	TGTGCCAGCAGCCTGGGGGAACATCAGCCCCAGCATTTT	CASSLGEHQPQHF
TRBV11-2	TRBD2	.	TRBJ2-5	TGTGCCAGCAGCTCGGGACCGGGACTAGCGGCGAAAGAGACCCAGTACTTC	CASSSGPGLAAKETQYF
TRBV6-1	.	.	TRBJ1-4	TGTGCCAGCACCGCCGCGGGTCCTAATGAAAAACTGTTTTTT	CASTAAGPNEKLFF
TRBV25-1	.	.	TRBJ1-2	TGTGCCAGCAGTGAAATTGAACCCCGAATCTATGGCTACACCTTC	CASSEIEPRIYGYTF
TRBV30	.	.	TRBJ2-7	TGTGCCTGGAGCAGCGGGACAGTCTACGAGCAGTACTTC	CAWSSGTVYEQYF
TRBV6-1	.	.	TRBJ1-1	TGTGCCAGCAGTGAACAGGGGACTGAAGCTTTCTTT	CASSEQGTEAFF